This section outlines one T cell receptor beta chain sequence together with its context. Its antigen is currently unknown. The data were taken from a study of T cells after yellow fever vaccination. Study details: Low-cell-number fractions underwent preparation using SMART-Seq v4 Ultra Low Input. Findings of the study overall: CD4 and CD8 compartments shared a small share of clonotypes.

It was through 5'RACE template switching that TCR cDNA was made, with a universal primer site and UMIs added. TCRdb ran MiXCR on the 5' RACE reads and lists one entry per CDR3 protein. The sample lists a few hundred thousand distinct CDR3 sequences, more than 6.5% occurring once. Germline V gene lookup returns CDR1 MGHRA and CDR2 YSYEKL. This CDR3 comprises 15 residues. Deletions cut 3 bases from V and 0 bases from J, with 8 bases between. The rearrangement uses TRBV4-1 and TRBJ2-2; D remains ambiguous. Sequencing used CD4+ T cells sorted from PBMCs, obtained on the day of the yellow fever booster vaccination. This clonotype originated in a man in his thirties or forties who received the YFV17D yellow fever vaccine. The CDR3 DNA follows: TGCGCCAGCAGCCATGGGGTCGCGAACACCGGGGAGCTGTTTTTT. Encoded protein: CASSHGVANTGELFF.